The 27 T cell receptor beta chains below all came from one sample that was sequenced in a study of cytomegalovirus exposure and HLA in healthy donors. The PCR was carried out with 60 Vbeta primers and 13 Jbeta primers. Here immunoSEQ multiplex PCR was the method, and the copy in TCRdb shows in-frame clones only, minus some. The sample includes some 130,000 clones. Specimen: PBMCs. These receptors originate from a woman in her sixties or seventies in good health and CMV-seronegative.

The V call is TRBV5-1, the J call TRBJ2-7; 9 nucleotides line up with TRBD2. Germline V gene sequence: CDR1 SGHRS, CDR2 YFSETQ. V lost 6 bases and J lost 2; bases outside the gene matches: 6. CDR3 length: 14 amino acids. The CDR3 here is CASTLTSGTYEQYF. DNA for the CDR3: TGCGCCAGCACCCTGACTAGCGGCACCTACGAGCAGTACTTC. The complete variable domain, with remaining parts taken from reference TRBV5-1 and TRBJ2-7, reads KAGVTQTPRYLIKTRGQQVTLSCSPISGHRSVSWYQQTPGQGLQFLFEYFSETQRNKGNFPGRFSGRQFSNSRSEMNVSTLELGDSALYLCASTLTSGTYEQYFGPGTRLTVT.

The chain carries TRBV5-1 and TRBJ2-1, with 9 nucleotides matching TRBD2. The trim removed 4 bases at V and 9 bases at J, leaving 14 bases unmatched. The CDR3 covers 16 residues. Germline-derived CDR1 and CDR2 are SGHRS and YFSETQ. The DNA for the CDR3 is TGCGCCAGCAGCCCCCGCGCGGGGGGGCCCTACGGTGAGCAGTTCTTC. It encodes CASSPRAGGPYGEQFF. Drawing the rest from reference TRBV5-1 and TRBJ2-1, the complete variable domain is KAGVTQTPRYLIKTRGQQVTLSCSPISGHRSVSWYQQTPGQGLQFLFEYFSETQRNKGNFPGRFSGRQFSNSRSEMNVSTLELGDSALYLCASSPRAGGPYGEQFFGPGTRLTVL.

The chain employs TRBV7-9 and TRBJ1-1; a weak D match, TRBD1 (6 bases). Germline CDR1 and CDR2: SEHNR and FQNEAQ (reference sequence). Trimming left V 7 bases short and J 1 base short, with 10 bases between. This CDR3 has 13 amino acids. This CDR3 reads CASTRTENTEAFF. The CDR3 DNA sequence: TGTGCCAGCACCAGGACAGAGAACACTGAAGCTTTCTTT. Supplemented by reference TRBV7-9 and TRBJ1-1, the full variable domain reads DTGVSQNPRHKITKRGQNVTFRCDPISEHNRLYWYRQTLGQGPEFLTYFQNEAQLEKSRLLSDRFSAERPKGSFSTLEIQRTEQGDSAMYLCASTRTENTEAFFGQGTRLTVV.

The V call is TRBV7-9, the J call TRBJ1-5; no definite D call. The CDR3 runs to 15 residues. The V and J ends lost 1 base and 1 base respectively, with 8 bases between them. Germline values: CDR1 SEHNR, CDR2 FQNEAQ (reference sequence). Written as DNA, the CDR3 is TGTGCCAGCAGCTTAGACGGTACCAGCAATCAGCCCCAGCATTTT. Encoded protein: CASSLDGTSNQPQHF.

The chain links TRBV28 to TRBJ2-7; D uncertain. The CDR3 has 13 residues. V was cut by 2 bases and J by 0 bases, with 5 bases left in between. In germline, CDR1 is MDHEN, CDR2 SYDVKM. The CDR3 coding sequence is TGTGCCAGCAGTTTACGTCTCTCCTACGAGCAGTACTTC. Translation: CASSLRLSYEQYF.

This chain links TRBV5-1 with TRBJ2-3, with TRBD1 matching 7 bases. J was trimmed by 6 bases and V by 0 bases; bases with no gene match: 7. The CDR3 has 15 residues. Germline CDR1 is SGHRS and CDR2 is YFSETQ. The CDR3 loop is CASSLDRGDVDTQYF. The CDR3 DNA sequence: TGCGCCAGCAGCTTGGACAGGGGAGACGTGGATACGCAGTATTTT.

For this clone: Additional DNA sequences in this sample encode the identical CDR3. V and J are TRBV5-1 and TRBJ2-7, with D possibly matching TRBD2 (7 bases). This CDR3 has 15 amino acids. The ends were cut back, 4 bases at V and 3 bases at J, with 17 bases in the middle. Per germline, CDR1 SGHRS and CDR2 YFSETQ. The CDR3 loop is CASSPKGGGHYEQYF. CDR3 sequence (DNA): TGCGCCAGCAGCCCGAAGGGCGGGGGCCACTACGAGCAGTACTTC. The entire variable domain, with the rest obtained from reference TRBV5-1 and TRBJ2-7, is as follows: KAGVTQTPRYLIKTRGQQVTLSCSPISGHRSVSWYQQTPGQGLQFLFEYFSETQRNKGNFPGRFSGRQFSNSRSEMNVSTLELGDSALYLCASSPKGGGHYEQYFGPGTRLTVT.

V is TRBV19 and J is TRBJ1-5; 7 bases map to TRBD1. Germline trimming cut 3 bases from V and 3 bases from J; bases unmatched to any gene: 8. This CDR3 region has 16 residues. Germline V gene lookup returns CDR1 LNHDA and CDR2 SQIVND (reference sequence). CDR3: CASSIPTTGNNQPQHF. The CDR3 nucleotides read TGTGCCAGTAGTATCCCCACGACAGGGAACAATCAGCCCCAGCATTTT.

The chain carries TRBV6-6 and TRBJ1-6; D gene unclear. The V end lost 1 base, the J end lost 8 bases, and 12 bases lay between the germline ends. The length of the CDR3 is 15 residues. CDR1 is MNHNY and CDR2 is SVGAGI in the germline V gene (reference sequence). DNA of the CDR3: TGTGCCAGCAGTTACTGGGAGGTGCGGGATTCACCCCTCCACTTT. Its protein is CASSYWEVRDSPLHF.

This rearrangement joins TRBV19 to TRBJ2-1; 7 bases line up with TRBD2. The ends lost 4 bases at V and 6 bases at J; junction bases unmatched: 6. Germline assignment: CDR1 LNHDA and CDR2 SQIVND (reference sequence). The CDR3 spans 14 residues. The CDR3: CASSRREMGNEQFF. As DNA, the CDR3 is TGTGCCAGTAGTAGGCGGGAGATGGGCAATGAGCAGTTCTTC. The full variable domain, its missing parts supplied by reference TRBV19 and TRBJ2-1, is DGGITQSPKYLFRKEGQNVTLSCEQNLNHDAMYWYRQDPGQGLRLIYYSQIVNDFQKGDIAEGYSVSREKKESFPLTVTSAQKNPTAFYLCASSRREMGNEQFFGPGTRLTVL.

This chain links TRBV7-9 with TRBJ1-2; D is undetermined. The CDR3 covers 12 residues. Germline CDR1 SEHNR, CDR2 FQNEAQ (reference sequence). Trimming shortened V by 6 bases and J by 2 bases, and 7 bases separated the two germline ends. The CDR3 spells CASSRENYGYTF. In DNA form, the CDR3 reads TGTGCCAGCAGTCGAGAGAACTATGGCTACACCTTC.

The chain has TRBV4-1 and TRBJ1-3; D is unclear. Between the trimmed V and J ends, which lost 1 base and 1 base, there was a span of 8 bases. Per germline, CDR1 MGHRA and CDR2 YSYEKL. CDR3 length: 15 residues. CDR3 loop: CASSQVSVSGNTIYF. The CDR3 DNA reads as TGCGCCAGCAGCCAAGTTTCGGTTTCTGGAAACACCATATATTTT.

The gene calls are TRBV7-9 and TRBJ2-7, with TRBD1 matching over 8 bases. CDR1 and CDR2 from the germline V gene are SEHNR and FQNEAQ (reference sequence). V dropped 4 bases and J dropped 0; count of bases not matched to a gene: 2. The CDR3 is 14 residues long. The CDR3 here is CASSSGQVSYEQYF. The DNA of the CDR3 is TGTGCCAGCAGCTCGGGACAGGTCTCCTACGAGCAGTACTTC.

The CDR3 nucleotides read TGTGCCAGCCAGACAGCCCAAAATGAAAAACTGTTTTTT. Translated: CASQTAQNEKLFF. The V call is TRBV2, the J call TRBJ1-4; maybe TRBD1 (5 bases). The V and J ends lost 8 bases and 5 bases respectively, with 12 bases between them. CDR3 length: 13 amino acids. Germline CDR1 is SNHLY and CDR2 is FYNNEI.

This sequence joins TRBV28 and TRBJ1-1; the D gene is possibly TRBD1 (6 bases). CDR3 length: 18 residues. With 1 base removed from V and 0 bases from J, the gap between germline ends came to 18 bases. Germline V gene sequence: CDR1 MDHEN, CDR2 SYDVKM. CDR3 DNA sequence: TGTGCCAGCAGTTTATATGCGGCTGGGGGACAATTGAACACTGAAGCTTTCTTT. It codes for CASSLYAAGGQLNTEAFF.

The V gene is TRBV11-2, the J gene TRBJ2-2; no definite D call. V dropped 4 bases and J dropped 1 base, with 10 bases sitting between them. This CDR3 region has 15 residues. CDR1 and CDR2 (germline): SGHAT, FQNNGV. CDR3 DNA sequence: TGTGCCAGCAGCTCTCAGGTGCAGAACACCGGGGAGCTGTTTTTT. Protein sequence: CASSSQVQNTGELFF.

With respect to this clone: Mismatch with germline at one junction end may stem from a read error. V usage is TRBV7-7 and J usage is TRBJ2-5; 9 bases map to TRBD1. Germline CDR1 and CDR2: SSHAT and FNYEAQ (reference sequence). The CDR3 length is 13 residues. The CDR3 region has the DNA TGTGCTAGCAGCACGGACAGGGGAGAGACCCAGTACTTC. Translation: CASSTDRGETQYF.

The chain has TRBV18 and TRBJ2-1; TRBD2 matches 8 bases. The CDR3 loop spans 18 amino acids. Germline V gene data show CDR1 as KGHSH and CDR2 as LQKENI. V was clipped by 3 bases and J by 0 bases; unmatched bases: 10. CDR3 amino acids: CASSPRLNGRASYNEQFF. The DNA for the CDR3 is TGTGCCAGCTCACCCCGACTCAACGGGAGGGCCTCCTACAATGAGCAGTTCTTC.

V usage is TRBV5-1 and J usage is TRBJ1-1; D is undetermined. Germline V lookup: CDR1 SGHRS, CDR2 YFSETQ. This CDR3 spans 16 amino acids. Trimming removed 6 bases from V and 1 base from J, with 19 bases in between. CDR3 residues: CASKLNDARSNTEAFF. The CDR3 DNA sequence: TGCGCCAGCAAACTGAACGACGCCAGGTCGAACACTGAAGCTTTCTTT. Full variable domain (missing parts from reference TRBV5-1 and TRBJ1-1): KAGVTQTPRYLIKTRGQQVTLSCSPISGHRSVSWYQQTPGQGLQFLFEYFSETQRNKGNFPGRFSGRQFSNSRSEMNVSTLELGDSALYLCASKLNDARSNTEAFFGQGTRLTVV.

The chain has TRBV5-4 and TRBJ1-2; D call uncertain. The CDR3 length is 14 residues. Looked up from germline, CDR1 is SGHNT and CDR2 is YYREEE (reference sequence). Trimming removed 4 bases at V and 4 bases at J, with 14 bases between. CDR3 sequence reads: CASSVTATSYGYTF. CDR3 in DNA: TGTGCCAGCAGCGTAACAGCCACGAGCTATGGCTACACCTTC.

The chain links TRBV10-3 to TRBJ1-5; TRBD1 agrees at 11 bases. V shed 2 bases, J shed 5 bases, and the junction held 5 bases outside the gene matches. CDR1 is ENHRY and CDR2 is SYGVKD in the germline V gene. The CDR3 extends over 16 amino acids. The CDR3 DNA sequence: TGTGCCATCAGTGAGCCCGGACAGGGGGCATATCAGCCCCAGCATTTT. Protein product: CAISEPGQGAYQPQHF.

The genes are TRBV25-1 and TRBJ1-1; TRBD1 might be the D (5 bases). The V gene's germline CDR1 is MGHDK and CDR2 SYGVNS. V dropped 6 bases and J dropped 5 bases, with 13 bases sitting between them. There are 13 residues in the CDR3. CDR3 sequence: CASRGGVRTEAFF. The CDR3 DNA reads as TGTGCCAGCAGGGGGGGGGTGAGAACTGAAGCTTTCTTT.

This chain uses TRBV19 with TRBJ2-6, with D maybe TRBD2 (7 bases). Trimming removed 4 bases from V and 2 bases from J, with 15 bases in between. The CDR3 extends over 17 amino acids. Germline values: CDR1 LNHDA, CDR2 SQIVND (reference sequence). CDR3 in amino acids: CASSTGGQVAGANVLTF. Here the CDR3 DNA reads TGTGCCAGTAGTACCGGGGGGCAGGTTGCTGGGGCCAACGTCCTGACTTTC.

This CDR3 is CASTRGGSGNTIYF. The DNA of the CDR3 is TGTGCCAGCACCCGAGGAGGCTCTGGAAACACCATATATTTT. The chain links TRBV6-6 to TRBJ1-3; D not certain. V lost 7 bases and J 0 bases, leaving 10 bases between the germline ends. CDR3 size: 14 residues. CDR1 is MNHNY and CDR2 is SVGAGI in the germline V gene (reference sequence).

For the CDR3, the DNA is TGTGCCAGCAGCATACCACAGGGGGGAAACTCCTACGAGCAGTACTTC. Translating gives CASSIPQGGNSYEQYF. This sequence joins TRBV5-5 and TRBJ2-7; 8 bases are a match to TRBD1. The CDR3 runs to 16 residues. Germline lookup yields CDR1 SGHKS and CDR2 YYEKEE (reference sequence). V lost 4 bases, J lost 0 bases, and 9 bases stayed unmatched.

The chain recombines TRBV6-5 with TRBJ2-5, with D possibly TRBD2 on 6 matching bases. V gave up 2 bases and J gave up 4 bases, with 11 bases separating them. Germline V gene data show CDR1 as MNHEY and CDR2 as SVGAGI. The CDR3 totals 14 residues. The CDR3 reads CASSYSQGGETQYF. CDR3 DNA sequence: TGTGCCAGCAGTTACAGTCAGGGAGGAGAGACCCAGTACTTC.

V gene TRBV12-5 combines with J gene TRBJ1-2; 7 nucleotides line up with TRBD1. The length of the CDR3 is 17 residues. Trimming took 3 bases from V and 2 from J; bases not matched to a gene: 12. From germline, CDR1 is LGHNT and CDR2 FRNRAP. The CDR3 region has the DNA TGTGCTAGTGGTTTTTGGGGTGAGGGGGCGCGCAACTATGGCTACACCTTC. Translated: CASGFWGEGARNYGYTF.